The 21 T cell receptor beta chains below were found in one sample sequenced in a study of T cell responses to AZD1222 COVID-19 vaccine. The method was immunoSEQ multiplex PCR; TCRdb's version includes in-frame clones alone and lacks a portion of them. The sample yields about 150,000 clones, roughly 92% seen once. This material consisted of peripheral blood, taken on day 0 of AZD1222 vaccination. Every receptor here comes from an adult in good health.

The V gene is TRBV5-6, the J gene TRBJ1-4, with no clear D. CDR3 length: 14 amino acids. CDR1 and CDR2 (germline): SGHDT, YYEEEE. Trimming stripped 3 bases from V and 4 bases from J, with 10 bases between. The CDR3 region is CASSSYSYNEKLFF. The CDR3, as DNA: TGTGCCAGCAGCTCCTACAGCTATAATGAAAAACTGTTTTTT.

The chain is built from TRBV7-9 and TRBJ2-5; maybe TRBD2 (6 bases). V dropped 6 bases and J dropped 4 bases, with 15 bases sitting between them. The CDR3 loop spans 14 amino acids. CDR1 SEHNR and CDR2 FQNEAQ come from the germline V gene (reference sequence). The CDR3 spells CASSDDGGTETQYF. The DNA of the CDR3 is TGTGCCAGCAGTGACGACGGGGGAACAGAGACCCAGTACTTC.

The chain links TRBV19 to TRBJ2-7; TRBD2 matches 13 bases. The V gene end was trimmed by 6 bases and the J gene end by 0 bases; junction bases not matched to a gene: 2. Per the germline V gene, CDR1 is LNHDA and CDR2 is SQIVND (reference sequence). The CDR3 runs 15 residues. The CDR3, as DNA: TGTGCCAGTAGGCGGACTAGCGGGAGCTCCTACGAGCAGTACTTC. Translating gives CASRRTSGSSYEQYF.

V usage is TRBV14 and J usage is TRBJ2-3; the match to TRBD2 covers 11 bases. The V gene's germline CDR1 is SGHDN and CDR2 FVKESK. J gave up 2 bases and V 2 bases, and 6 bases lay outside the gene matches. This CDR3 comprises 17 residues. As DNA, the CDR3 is TGTGCCAGCAGCCAATACCGACTAGCGGGGTCCACAGATACGCAGTATTTT. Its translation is CASSQYRLAGSTDTQYF.

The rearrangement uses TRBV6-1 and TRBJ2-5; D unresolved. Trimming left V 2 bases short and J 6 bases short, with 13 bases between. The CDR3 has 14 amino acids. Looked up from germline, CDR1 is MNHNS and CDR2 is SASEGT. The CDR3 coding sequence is TGTGCCAGCAGTGAACCTAGTATGGTAAAGACCCAGTACTTC. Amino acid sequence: CASSEPSMVKTQYF.

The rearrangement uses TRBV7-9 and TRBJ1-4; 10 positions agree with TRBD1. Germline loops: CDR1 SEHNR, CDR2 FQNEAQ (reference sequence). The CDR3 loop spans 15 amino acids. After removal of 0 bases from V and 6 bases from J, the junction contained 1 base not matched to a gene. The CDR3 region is CASSLAGTGDEKLFF. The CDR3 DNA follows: TGTGCCAGCAGCTTAGCAGGGACAGGGGATGAAAAACTGTTTTTT.

The CDR3 DNA is TGTGCCAGCAGTTGGGGAGGAGTGAACACTGAAGCTTTCTTT. Translated: CASSWGGVNTEAFF. J is TRBJ1-1 and V is TRBV6-5; no clear D. The CDR3 runs to 14 residues. Trimming took off 4 bases at V and 0 bases at J, with 9 bases between the two ends. The V gene's germline CDR1 is MNHEY and CDR2 SVGAGI.

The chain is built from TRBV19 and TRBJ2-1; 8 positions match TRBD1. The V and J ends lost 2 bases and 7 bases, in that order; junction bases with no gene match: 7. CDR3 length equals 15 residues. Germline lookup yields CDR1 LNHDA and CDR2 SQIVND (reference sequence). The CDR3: CASSISGQVRNEQFF. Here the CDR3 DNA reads TGTGCCAGTAGTATATCGGGACAGGTGAGGAATGAGCAGTTCTTC.

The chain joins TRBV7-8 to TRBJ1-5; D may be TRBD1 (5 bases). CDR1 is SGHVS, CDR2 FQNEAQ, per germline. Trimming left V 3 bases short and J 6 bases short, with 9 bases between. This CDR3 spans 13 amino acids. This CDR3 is CASSFGGIQPQHF. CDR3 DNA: TGTGCCAGCAGCTTCGGGGGGATTCAGCCCCAGCATTTT.

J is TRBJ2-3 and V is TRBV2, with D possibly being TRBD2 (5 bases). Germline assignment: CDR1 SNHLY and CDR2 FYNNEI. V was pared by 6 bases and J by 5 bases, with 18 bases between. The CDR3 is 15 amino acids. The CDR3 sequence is CASSVQGGSGDTQYF. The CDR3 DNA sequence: TGTGCCAGCAGCGTTCAAGGAGGTTCTGGAGATACGCAGTATTTT. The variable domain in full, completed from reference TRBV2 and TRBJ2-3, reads EPEVTQTPSHQVTQMGQEVILRCVPISNHLYFYWYRQILGQKVEFLVSFYNNEISEKSEIFDDQFSVERPDGSNFTLKIRSTKLEDSAMYFCASSVQGGSGDTQYFGPGTRLTVL.

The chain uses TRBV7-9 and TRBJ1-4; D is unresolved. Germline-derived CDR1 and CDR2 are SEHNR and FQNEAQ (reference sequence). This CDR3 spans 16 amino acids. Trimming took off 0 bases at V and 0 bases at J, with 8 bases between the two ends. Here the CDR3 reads CASSLALAPTNEKLFF. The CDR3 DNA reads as TGTGCCAGCAGCTTAGCCTTGGCACCAACTAATGAAAAACTGTTTTTT.

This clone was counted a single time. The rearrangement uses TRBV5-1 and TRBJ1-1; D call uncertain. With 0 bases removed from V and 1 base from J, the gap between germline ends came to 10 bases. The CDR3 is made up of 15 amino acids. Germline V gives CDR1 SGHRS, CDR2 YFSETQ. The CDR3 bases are TGCGCCAGCAGCTTGGGACACCTTACGAACACTGAAGCTTTCTTT. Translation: CASSLGHLTNTEAFF.

DNA for the CDR3: TGTGCCAGCAGATATAATAGCGGGGACTCCTACGAGCAGTACTTC. This translates into CASRYNSGDSYEQYF. The rearrangement joins TRBV6-4 to TRBJ2-7; TRBD2 matches at 8 bases. Germline CDR1 reads MRHNA; CDR2 reads SNTAGT. Trimming removed 6 bases from V and 0 bases from J; junction bases left unmatched: 7. This CDR3 region has 15 residues.

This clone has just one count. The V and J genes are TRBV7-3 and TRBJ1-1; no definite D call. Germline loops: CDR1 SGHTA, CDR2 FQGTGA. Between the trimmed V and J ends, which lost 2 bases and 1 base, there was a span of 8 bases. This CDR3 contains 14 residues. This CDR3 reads CASSLAGQNTEAFF. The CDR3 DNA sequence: TGTGCCAGCAGCTTAGCAGGTCAGAACACTGAAGCTTTCTTT.

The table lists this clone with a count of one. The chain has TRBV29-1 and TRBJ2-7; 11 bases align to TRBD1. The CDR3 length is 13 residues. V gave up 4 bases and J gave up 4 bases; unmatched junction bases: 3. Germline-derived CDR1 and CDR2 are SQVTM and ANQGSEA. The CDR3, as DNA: TGCAGCGTTGGCCGGGACAGGGGGTACGAGCAGTACTTC. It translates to CSVGRDRGYEQYF.

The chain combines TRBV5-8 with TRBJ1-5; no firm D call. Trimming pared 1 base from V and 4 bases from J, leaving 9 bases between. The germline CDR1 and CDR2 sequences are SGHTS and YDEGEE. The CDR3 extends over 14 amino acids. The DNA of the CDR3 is TGTGCCAGCAGCTTGAGAACGGAGAATCAGCCCCAGCATTTT. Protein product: CASSLRTENQPQHF.

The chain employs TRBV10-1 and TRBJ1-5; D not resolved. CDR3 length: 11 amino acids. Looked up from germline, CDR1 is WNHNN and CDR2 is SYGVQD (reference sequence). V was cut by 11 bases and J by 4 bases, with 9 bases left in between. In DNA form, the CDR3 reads TGCGCCGGTTTAATAAATCAGCCCCAGCATTTT. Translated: CAGLINQPQHF.

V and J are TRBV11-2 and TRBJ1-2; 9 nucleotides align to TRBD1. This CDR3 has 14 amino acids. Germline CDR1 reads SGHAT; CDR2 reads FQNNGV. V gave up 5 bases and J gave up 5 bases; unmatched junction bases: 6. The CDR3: CASSNTGGGYGYTF. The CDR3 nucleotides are TGTGCCAGCAGCAATACAGGGGGCGGGTATGGCTACACCTTC.

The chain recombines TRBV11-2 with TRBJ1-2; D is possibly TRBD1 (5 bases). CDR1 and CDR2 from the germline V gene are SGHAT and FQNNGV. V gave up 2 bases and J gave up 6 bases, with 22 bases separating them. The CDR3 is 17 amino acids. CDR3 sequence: CASSLIMGWGGEHGYTF. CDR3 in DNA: TGTGCCAGCAGCTTAATAATGGGTTGGGGCGGGGAGCATGGCTACACCTTC.

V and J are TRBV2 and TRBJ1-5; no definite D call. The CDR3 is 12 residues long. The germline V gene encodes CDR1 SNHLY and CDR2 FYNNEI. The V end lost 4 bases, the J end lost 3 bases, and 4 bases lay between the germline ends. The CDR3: CASSGNNQPQHF. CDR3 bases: TGTGCCAGCAGTGGTAACAATCAGCCCCAGCATTTT.

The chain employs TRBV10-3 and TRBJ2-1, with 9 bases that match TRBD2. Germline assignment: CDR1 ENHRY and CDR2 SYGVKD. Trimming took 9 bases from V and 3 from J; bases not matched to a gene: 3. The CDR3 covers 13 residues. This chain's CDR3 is CAIRAGGYNEQFF. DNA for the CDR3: TGTGCCATAAGAGCGGGGGGCTACAATGAGCAGTTCTTC.